A selection of T cell receptor beta chains follows, all from one sample in a study of OX40 agonist ivuxolimab in advanced cancers. Data came from immunoSEQ multiplex PCR; TCRdb stores just in-frame clones and leaves some out. The table has around 65,000 clones, about 91% seen once. This specimen consisted of CD4+ or CD8+ T cells sorted from blood, obtained in a trial of the OX40 agonist ivuxolimab. The receptors derive from an adult with an advanced solid tumor such as melanoma, head and neck, liver or kidney cancer. CDR3s include the opening cysteine and the closing phenylalanine or tryptophan. D genes are given only for firm matches. A clone size is listed for some rows: how often the clone was seen (once, few, many), or a class if it is expanded.

>TRBJ1-2|-|-|TRBV6-5|14
CASTDWGANYGYTF
TGTGCCAGCACCGACTGGGGGGCTAACTATGGCTACACCTTC
>TRBJ2-5|-|once|TRBV5-6|14
CASSLEEGPGTQYF
TGTGCCAGCAGCTTGGAAGAGGGGCCGGGGACCCAGTACTTC
>TRBJ2-7|-|-|TRBV11-2|14
CASSLDRTSGEQYF
TGTGCCAGCAGCTTAGATCGGACTTCAGGCGAGCAGTACTTC
>TRBJ2-1|TRBD2|once|TRBV27|14
CASSLAGEYNEQFF
TGTGCCAGCAGTTTAGCGGGAGAGTACAATGAGCAGTTCTTC
>TRBJ2-7|TRBD1|many|TRBV6-5|14
CASSYGGQGLEQYF
TGTGCCAGCAGTTACGGGGGACAGGGCCTAGAGCAGTACTTC
>TRBJ2-7|-|-|TRBV18|14
CASSSSGTSLEQYF
TGTGCCAGCTCATCCTCTGGGACTTCCCTCGAGCAGTACTTC
>TRBJ1-2|-|-|TRBV27|12
CASSPRAGGYTF
TGTGCCAGCAGTCCCAGAGCTGGGGGCTACACCTTC
>TRBJ1-2|-|-|TRBV7-9|15
CASSLGGDSYHGYTF
TGTGCCAGCAGCTTAGGTGGAGACAGCTACCATGGCTACACCTTC
>TRBJ2-5|TRBD1|once|TRBV7-6|14
CASSWTGGGQTQYF
TGTGCCAGCAGCTGGACAGGGGGCGGCCAGACCCAGTACTTC
>TRBJ2-3|-|-|TRBV4-3|16
CASSQGVSGITDTQYF
TGCGCCAGCAGCCAAGGAGTTAGCGGTATCACAGATACGCAGTATTTT
>TRBJ2-1|-|-|TRBV5-5|13
CASSLGWGPEQFF
TGTGCCAGCAGCTTGGGATGGGGCCCTGAGCAGTTCTTC
>TRBJ2-3|-|once|TRBV28|13
CASSAAGVDTQYF
TGTGCCAGCAGTGCCGCCGGGGTAGATACGCAGTATTTT
>TRBJ2-7|-|-|TRBV6-6|14
CASSYNAPSYEQYF
TGTGCCAGCAGTTACAATGCTCCCTCCTACGAGCAGTACTTC
>TRBJ2-1|TRBD2|-|TRBV27|16
CASSFLAGKIHNEQFF
TGTGCCAGCAGTTTCCTAGCGGGGAAAATACACAATGAGCAGTTCTTC
>TRBJ2-7|TRBD2|medium-sized|TRBV7-3|15
CASSLQGGSPYEQYF
TGTGCCAGCAGCCTGCAGGGCGGGAGCCCCTACGAGCAGTACTTC
>TRBJ2-4|-|-|TRBV15|15
CATSTETVVKNIQYF
TGTGCCACCAGCACTGAGACAGTGGTCAAAAACATTCAGTACTTC
>TRBJ2-1|TRBD2|-|TRBV15|15
CATSISSGSYNEQFF
TGTGCCACCAGCATAAGTAGCGGGTCTTACAATGAGCAGTTCTTC
>TRBJ2-3|TRBD2|-|TRBV29-1|13
CSVTSGRDGTQYF
TGCAGCGTAACCAGCGGGAGGGACGGTACGCAGTATTTT
>TRBJ2-1|TRBD1|-|TRBV27|14
CASSLSTGGDEQFF
TGTGCCAGCAGTCTGTCGACAGGGGGGGATGAGCAGTTCTTC
>TRBJ1-6|-|once|TRBV4-3|15
CASSQDRGNNSPLHF
TGCGCCAGCAGCCAAGATCGAGGGAATAATTCACCCCTCCACTTT
>TRBJ2-7|TRBD1|once|TRBV4-3|14
CASSQQTGYDEQYF
TGCGCCAGCAGCCAACAGACAGGGTACGACGAGCAGTACTTC
>TRBJ1-1|-|-|TRBV5-1|11
CASSLGDEAFF
TGCGCCAGCAGCTTGGGGGACGAAGCTTTCTTT
>TRBJ2-7|TRBD1|-|TRBV19|15
CASSTFGTGKYEQYF
TGTGCCAGTAGTACCTTCGGGACAGGTAAATACGAGCAGTACTTC
>TRBJ2-7|TRBD2|-|TRBV19|16
CASSIYMPGGLPQQYF
TGTGCCAGTAGTATCTATATGCCGGGAGGTCTCCCCCAGCAGTACTTC
>TRBJ1-2|-|once|TRBV2|13
CASSDGGGYGYTF
TGTGCCAGCAGTGACGGGGGAGGCTATGGCTACACCTTC
>TRBJ2-1|-|-|TRBV28|13
CASSLEEGNEQFF
TGTGCCAGCAGTTTAGAGGAAGGCAATGAGCAGTTCTTC
>TRBJ2-5|TRBD1|-|TRBV27|13
CATSTGGQETQYF
TGTGCCACGTCGACAGGGGGACAAGAGACCCAGTACTTC
>TRBJ2-1|-|-|TRBV6-5|14
CASKALSSYNEQFF
TGTGCCAGCAAGGCCCTGAGCTCCTACAATGAGCAGTTCTTC
>TRBJ2-1|-|-|TRBV28|17
CASSPTRPGSSYNEQFF
TGTGCCAGCAGCCCCACCCGACCAGGAAGCTCCTACAATGAGCAGTTCTTC
>TRBJ1-5|-|-|TRBV28|13
CASSLTGGEPQHF
TGTGCCAGCAGTTTAACAGGAGGGGAGCCCCAGCATTTT
>TRBJ2-3|-|-|TRBV19|14
CASSIVGATDTQYF
TGTGCCAGTAGTATTGTGGGAGCGACAGATACGCAGTATTTT
>TRBJ2-3|TRBD2|-|TRBV11-2|15
CASSLEAGVTDTQYF
TGTGCCAGCAGCTTAGAAGCGGGAGTCACAGATACGCAGTATTTT
>TRBJ2-2|TRBD2|-|TRBV15|18
CATSRGYSAGGPGGELFF
TGTGCCACCAGCCGCGGATACTCGGCGGGAGGGCCCGGCGGGGAGCTGTTTTTT
>TRBJ2-3|-|-|TRBV5-1|14
CASSLGDETDTQYF
TGCGCCAGCAGCCTGGGCGACGAAACAGATACGCAGTATTTT
>TRBJ2-2|TRBD2|few|TRBV11-2|17
CASSPLGAGGPDGELFF
TGTGCCAGCAGCCCCCTGGGGGCGGGAGGGCCAGACGGGGAGCTGTTTTTT
>TRBJ1-5|-|-|TRBV28|13
CAGGGYSNQPQHF
TGTGCCGGGGGAGGTTATAGCAATCAGCCCCAGCATTTT
>TRBJ2-4|TRBD1|-|TRBV27|14
CASRPGQGYNIQYF
TGTGCCAGCAGACCGGGACAGGGATACAACATTCAGTACTTC
>TRBJ2-7|TRBD2|-|TRBV4-1|15
CASSQSPRGSGEQYF
TGCGCCAGCAGCCAAAGTCCCCGCGGGAGTGGCGAGCAGTACTTC
>TRBJ2-3|-|-|TRBV9|16
CASSTGTVPSTDTQYF
TGTGCCAGCAGCACAGGGACGGTTCCTAGCACAGATACGCAGTATTTT
>TRBJ2-7|-|-|TRBV4-3|15
CASSQDNAGSYEQYF
TGCGCCAGCAGCCAAGATAACGCGGGCTCCTACGAGCAGTACTTC
>TRBJ2-7|-|-|TRBV6-5|15
CASSYEGRGYSEQYF
TGTGCCAGCAGTTATGAAGGGAGGGGGTATAGCGAGCAGTACTTC
>TRBJ2-7|-|-|TRBV19|13
CASSLQGAYEQYF
TGTGCCAGTAGTTTACAGGGAGCCTACGAGCAGTACTTC
>TRBJ2-7|TRBD1|-|TRBV28|13
CASSRGQGYEQYF
TGTGCCAGCAGCCGCGGACAGGGCTACGAGCAGTACTTC
>TRBJ2-5|-|-|TRBV18|17
CASSPTILGEPQETQYF
TGTGCCAGCTCACCCACCATCTTAGGTGAACCCCAAGAGACCCAGTACTTC
>TRBJ2-1|TRBD2|-|TRBV19|15
CASKIGLAGANEQFF
TGTGCCAGTAAAATTGGACTAGCGGGAGCTAATGAGCAGTTCTTC
>TRBJ2-4|TRBD2|-|TRBV5-6|17
CASSFFSPTSISDIQYF
TGTGCCAGCAGCTTTTTTTCCCCGACTAGCATATCGGACATTCAGTACTTC
>TRBJ1-1|-|-|TRBV10-2|13
CASSDGQNTEAFF
TGCGCCAGCAGTGATGGACAGAACACTGAAGCTTTCTTT
>TRBJ2-1|-|-|TRBV5-8|15
CASSLGSGSINEQFF
TGTGCCAGCAGCTTGGGGTCCGGGAGCATCAATGAGCAGTTCTTC
>TRBJ1-1|-|-|TRBV19|11
CASRERGLAFF
TGTGCCAGTAGGGAAAGGGGGTTGGCTTTCTTT